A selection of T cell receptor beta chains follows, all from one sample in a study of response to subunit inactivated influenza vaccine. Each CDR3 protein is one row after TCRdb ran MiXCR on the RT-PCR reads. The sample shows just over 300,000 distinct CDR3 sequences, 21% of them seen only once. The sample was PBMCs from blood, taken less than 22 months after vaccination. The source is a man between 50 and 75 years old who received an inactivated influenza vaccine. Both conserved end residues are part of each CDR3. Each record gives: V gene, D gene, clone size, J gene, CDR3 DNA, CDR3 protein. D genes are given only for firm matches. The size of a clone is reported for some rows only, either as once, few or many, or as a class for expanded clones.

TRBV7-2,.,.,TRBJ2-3,TGTGCCAGCAGCTTTGTAGGGAGGTCTCAGTATTTT,CASSFVGRSQYF
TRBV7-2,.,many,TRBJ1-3,TGTGCCAGCAGCTTAGATCCGGGATCCGGAAACACCATATATTTT,CASSLDPGSGNTIYF
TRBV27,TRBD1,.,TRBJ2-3,TGTGCCAGCAAATTTGGACAGGGAGCGCAGTATTTT,CASKFGQGAQYF
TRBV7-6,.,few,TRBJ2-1,TGTGCCAGCAGCTTATCTGCGATCCGCGGCCATGAGCAGTTCTTC,CASSLSAIRGHEQFF
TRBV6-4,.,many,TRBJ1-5,TGTGCCAGCAGTGAAGCGGAGAATCAGCCCCAGCATTTT,CASSEAENQPQHF
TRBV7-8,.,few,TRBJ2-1,TGTGCCAGCAGCCGGTTGTGGGGCCGGGCGGATGAGCAGTTCTTC,CASSRLWGRADEQFF
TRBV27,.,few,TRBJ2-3,TGTGCCAGCAGTTTAGTAGGACTGCTCACAGATACGCAGTATTTT,CASSLVGLLTDTQYF
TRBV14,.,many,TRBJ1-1,TGTGCCAGCAGCCAAGATTACGGCCGCCCGAACACTGAAGCTTTCTTT,CASSQDYGRPNTEAFF
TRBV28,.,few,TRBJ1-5,TGTGCCAGCAGTCTCGATCAGCCCCAGCATTTT,CASSLDQPQHF
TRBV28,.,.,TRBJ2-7,TGTGCCAGCAGTTCGTGGACCGTCCCTCAATCCGAGCAGTACTTC,CASSSWTVPQSEQYF
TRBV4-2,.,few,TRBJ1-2,TGTGCCAGCAGCCAAGCTGGTCAGACCTATCAGGGCTACACCTTC,CASSQAGQTYQGYTF
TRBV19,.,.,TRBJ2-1,TGTGCCAGTAGTATAGATTTGGGACTCACATACAATGAGCAGTTCTTC,CASSIDLGLTYNEQFF
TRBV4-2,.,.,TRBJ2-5,TGTGCCAGCAGCCAGGACTACGGGCCTCAAGAAACCCAGTACTTC,CASSQDYGPQETQYF
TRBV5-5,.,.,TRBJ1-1,TGTGCCAGCAGCTTGGTACCCCACAACACTGAAGCTTTCTTT,CASSLVPHNTEAFF
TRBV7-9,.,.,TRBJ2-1,TGTGCCAGCAGCTTCCCCAACTCCTACAATGAGCAGTTCTTC,CASSFPNSYNEQFF
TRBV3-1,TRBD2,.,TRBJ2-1,TGTGCCAGCAGCCAGTACCGGGGGGGTGAGCAGTTCTTC,CASSQYRGGEQFF
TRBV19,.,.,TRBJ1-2,TGTGCCAGTAGTAGTTTGGACAGAGATGGCTACACCTTC,CASSSLDRDGYTF
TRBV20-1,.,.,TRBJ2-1,TGCAGTGCTATAGTGAGCTCCTACAATGAGCAGTTCTTC,CSAIVSSYNEQFF
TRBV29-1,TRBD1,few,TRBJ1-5,TGCAGCGTGGGTTGGACAGGGGTATACAATCAGCCCCAGCATTTT,CSVGWTGVYNQPQHF
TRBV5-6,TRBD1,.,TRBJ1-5,TGTGCCAGCAGCCAGGGGGGACATAGCAATCAGCCCCAGCATTTT,CASSQGGHSNQPQHF
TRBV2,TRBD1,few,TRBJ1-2,TGTGCCAGCAGTTCGAAACAGGGGGCAGGAAACTATGGCTACACCTTC,CASSSKQGAGNYGYTF
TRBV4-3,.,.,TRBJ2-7,TGCGCCAGCAGCCAAGATGGGGGATACGAGCAGTACTTC,CASSQDGGYEQYF
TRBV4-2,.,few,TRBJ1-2,TGTGCCAGCAGCCAAGGGGGATGGGGGGCCAGATATGGCTACACCTTC,CASSQGGWGARYGYTF
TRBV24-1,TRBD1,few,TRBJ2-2,TGTGCCACCGGGACAGGGGCCAGCCCGAACACCGGGGAGCTGTTTTTT,CATGTGASPNTGELFF
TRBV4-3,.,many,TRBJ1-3,TGCGCCAGCAGCCAAGTGCAGACAAACACCATATATTTT,CASSQVQTNTIYF
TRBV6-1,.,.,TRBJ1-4,TGTGCCAGCAGTAAAGTCCAGGGGATTAATGAAAAACTGTTTTTT,CASSKVQGINEKLFF
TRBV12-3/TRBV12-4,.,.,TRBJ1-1,TGTGCCAGCAGTCAACACAATGACACTGAAGCTTTCTTT,CASSQHNDTEAFF
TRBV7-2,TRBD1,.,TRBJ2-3,TGTGCCAGCAGCACCCGACAGGGGGGTACAGATACGCAGTATTTT,CASSTRQGGTDTQYF
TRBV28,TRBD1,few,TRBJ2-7,TGTGCCAGCAGTTTATATGTTATGGGGACAGGATCCTACGAGCAGTACTTC,CASSLYVMGTGSYEQYF
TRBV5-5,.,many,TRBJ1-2,TGTGCCAGCAGCTTGGAACAGGCCTTGGGAGGCTACACCTTC,CASSLEQALGGYTF
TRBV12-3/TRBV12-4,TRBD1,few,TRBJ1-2,TGTGCCAGCAGCTTCGGGGCAGGGGGCGTCTATGGCTACACCTTC,CASSFGAGGVYGYTF
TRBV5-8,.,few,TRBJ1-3,TGTGCCAGCAGCTTGCGGCAGGGCACATACTCTGGAAACACCATATATTTT,CASSLRQGTYSGNTIYF
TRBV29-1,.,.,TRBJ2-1,TGCAGCGTTGTAGGTCGATACAATGAGCAGTTCTTC,CSVVGRYNEQFF
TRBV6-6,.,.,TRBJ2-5,TGTGCCAGCAACCCAGGACCGGGTCAGGACCAGTACTTC,CASNPGPGQDQYF
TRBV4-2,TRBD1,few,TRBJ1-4,TGTGCCAGCAGCCTAGAAGTACGACAGGGGAATGAAAAACTGTTTTTT,CASSLEVRQGNEKLFF
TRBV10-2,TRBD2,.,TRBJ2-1,TGCGCCAGTATAGCGGGGGGGCGAGGTGAGCAGTTCTTC,CASIAGGRGEQFF
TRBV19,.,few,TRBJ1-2,TGTGCCAGTACTCCACAGGTTTTCGGTGGCTACACCTTC,CASTPQVFGGYTF
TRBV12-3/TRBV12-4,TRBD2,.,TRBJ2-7,TGTGCCAGCAGTTTAATAGCGGGAGACAACGAGCAGTACTTC,CASSLIAGDNEQYF
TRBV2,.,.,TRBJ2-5,TGTGCCAGCAGACGTAGCGCCCTAGGAGAGACCCAGTACTTC,CASRRSALGETQYF
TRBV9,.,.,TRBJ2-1,TGTGCCAGCAGCCCCCGCGGGGCCCTTGCTGATGAGCAGTTCTTC,CASSPRGALADEQFF
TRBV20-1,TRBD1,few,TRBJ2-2,TGCAGTGCCAAATGGGACAGGGTAACCGGGGAGCTGTTTTTT,CSAKWDRVTGELFF
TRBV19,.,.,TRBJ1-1,TGTGCCAGTAGTATAGCAGGCCAGGCGCCTCGCGCGGGAGCTTTCTTT,CASSIAGQAPRAGAFF
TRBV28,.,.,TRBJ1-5,TGTGCCAGCAGTTGGTCGGGCCAACCCCATCAGCCCCAGCATTTT,CASSWSGQPHQPQHF
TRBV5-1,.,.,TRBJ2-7,TGCGCCAGCAGGAATGCCGGGACCGGAGAAGAGCAGTACTTC,CASRNAGTGEEQYF
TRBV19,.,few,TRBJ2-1,TGTGCCAGTAGTGGACTCGACAGCTACAATGAGCAGTTCTTC,CASSGLDSYNEQFF
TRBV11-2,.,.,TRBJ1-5,TGTGCCAGCAGTCTTGGGCTAGGGGTTTACAATCAGCCCCAGCATTTT,CASSLGLGVYNQPQHF
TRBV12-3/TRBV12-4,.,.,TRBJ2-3,TGTGCCAGCAAGACGACTACCACCACAGATACGCAGTATTTT,CASKTTTTTDTQYF
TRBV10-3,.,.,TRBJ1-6,TGTGCCATCAGTGTACAGGGAAATTCACCCCTCCACTTT,CAISVQGNSPLHF
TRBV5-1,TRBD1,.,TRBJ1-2,TGCGCCAGCAGCGCGGCGACCGGGACAGGGGGCGGCTATGGCTACACCTTC,CASSAATGTGGGYGYTF
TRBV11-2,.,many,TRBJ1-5,TGTGCCAGCAGCTTAGATCTCTCGAGTAGGGGCAATCAGCCCCAGCATTTT,CASSLDLSSRGNQPQHF
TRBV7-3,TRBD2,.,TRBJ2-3,TGTGCCAGCAGCTCCCGGGGAGGGGCAGATACGCAGTATTTT,CASSSRGGADTQYF